Below are 11 T cell receptor beta chains sequenced from a single sample in a study of spatial heterogeneity in lung cancer. MiXCR was run by TCRdb on the 5' RACE reads, yielding one entry per CDR3 protein. Of about 20,000 distinct CDR3 sequences listed, around 2.8% were seen once; the top ten hold around 7.7%. Study-wide results and limits: The number of expanded tumor alpha and beta chains correlated with mutation number.

The antigens these receptors bind are not known. Time point noted: sample taken at primary tumor resection. The starting material was lung tumor tissue, obtained at surgery. These receptors all stem from a male donor with early-stage non-small cell lung cancer.

This clonotype was counted at least ten times. The chain couples TRBV4-2 to TRBJ2-1; 9 bases agree with TRBD2. From germline, CDR1 is LGHNA and CDR2 YNFKEQ. The trim removed 4 bases at V and 5 bases at J, leaving 9 bases unmatched. There are 16 residues in the CDR3. This chain's CDR3 is CASSPYMTSGDNEQFF. As DNA, the CDR3 is TGTGCCAGCAGCCCTTATATGACTAGCGGCGACAATGAGCAGTTCTTC.

Regarding this clonotype: This may be a read error, as it is one base from a much larger clone. The rearrangement uses TRBV7-8 and TRBJ2-3; 9 bases are shared with TRBD2. V dropped 10 bases and J dropped 5; count of bases not matched to a gene: 10. Per the germline V gene, CDR1 is SGHVS and CDR2 is FQNEAQ. The CDR3 extends over 14 amino acids. The CDR3 DNA is TGTGCCAACAGTTTTAGCGGGAGTGGAGATACGCAGTATTTT. Translation: CANSFSGSGDTQYF.

This clonotype has a count of ten or more. This sequence joins TRBV29-1 and TRBJ2-7; D perhaps matches TRBD1 (6 bases). Trimming left V 5 bases short and J 2 bases short, with 10 bases between. The CDR3 totals 12 residues. The germline V gene has CDR1 SQVTM and CDR2 ANQGSEA. The DNA for the CDR3 is TGCAGCGTTCAGGGGCTAGCCTACGAGCAGTACTTC. Its translation: CSVQGLAYEQYF.

In this sample, this clonotype turned up many times. This chain links TRBV27 with TRBJ2-1; D might be TRBD1 or TRBD2, each matching 5 bases. Trimming removed 7 bases from V and 9 bases from J, with 22 bases in between. Germline-derived CDR1 and CDR2 are MNHEY and SMNVEV (reference sequence). This CDR3 contains 15 residues. As DNA, the CDR3 is TGTGCCAGCATTCGGGACGGGATGGGTTATGGTGAGCAGTTCTTC. This sequence encodes CASIRDGMGYGEQFF.

This clonotype was detected many times. The V and J genes are TRBV5-4 and TRBJ2-3; 9 nucleotides align to TRBD2. The CDR3 is made up of 16 amino acids. Germline assignment: CDR1 SGHNT and CDR2 YYREEE (reference sequence). With 4 bases clipped from V and 5 bases from J, the junction kept 11 bases outside the gene matches. In DNA form, the CDR3 reads TGTGCCAGCAGCAATGGGGGTAGCGGGGGAGGAGATACGCAGTATTTT. Translating it yields CASSNGGSGGGDTQYF.

This clonotype was counted ten times or more. This chain uses TRBV28 with TRBJ2-7, with TRBD2 matching over 8 bases. Germline V CDR1 and CDR2: MDHEN, SYDVKM. CDR3 length equals 14 residues. The ends lost 7 bases at V and 2 bases at J; junction bases unmatched: 7. In DNA form, the CDR3 reads TGTGCCAGCACCCCTTCCGGGAGGGCCTACGAGCAGTACTTC. Translated, it gives CASTPSGRAYEQYF.

This clonotype was counted ten times or more. This rearrangement joins TRBV12-3 or TRBV12-4 to TRBJ2-1; a possible D gene is TRBD2 (6 bases). The CDR3 has 15 residues. The V end was cut by 6 bases, the J end by 9 bases, with 21 bases between. For the CDR3, the DNA is TGTGCCAGCAGCTACCTCGCCTCGGGGGAGTTTGAGCAGTTCTTC. Amino acids: CASSYLASGEFEQFF.

In this sample, this clonotype turned up many times. The chain carries TRBV5-1 and TRBJ2-3, with TRBD2 matching 12 bases. The V and J ends lost 2 bases and 3 bases, in that order; junction bases with no gene match: 7. The CDR3 contains 17 residues. Germline CDR1 SGHRS, CDR2 YFSETQ. The DNA of the CDR3 is TGCGCCAGCAGCTTCCTAGCGGGAGGGCCAAGTACAGATACGCAGTATTTT. As protein: CASSFLAGGPSTDTQYF.

This clonotype was counted at least ten times. Written as DNA, the CDR3 is TGCGCCAGCAGCTTGGCGCTAGGCAGTTCCTATGGCTACACCTTC. It translates to CASSLALGSSYGYTF. This chain joins TRBV5-1 and TRBJ1-2; D is unclear. Trimming removed 0 bases from V and 4 bases from J, with 13 bases in between. This CDR3 has 15 residues. Per the germline V gene, CDR1 is SGHRS and CDR2 is YFSETQ.

This chain joins TRBV5-4 and TRBJ2-2, with 8 bases matching TRBD2. Germline assignment: CDR1 SGHNT and CDR2 YYREEE (reference sequence). After removal of 2 bases from V and 5 bases from J, the junction contained 8 bases not matched to a gene. There are 16 residues in the CDR3. CDR3 loop: CASSFRGRPGTGELFF. The CDR3 DNA sequence: TGTGCCAGCAGCTTTCGCGGGAGGCCCGGGACCGGGGAGCTGTTTTTT.

This clonotype was detected ten times or more. The chain uses TRBV10-1 and TRBJ2-3, with no clear D. The CDR3 has 13 amino acids. Germline V gene data show CDR1 as WNHNN and CDR2 as SYGVQD (reference sequence). The V gene lost 10 bases and the J gene lost 2 bases, with 13 bases spanning the gap. The CDR3 is CATATGSTDTQYF. CDR3 bases: TGCGCCACCGCTACCGGCTCCACAGATACGCAGTATTTT.